This T cell receptor (beta chain) was sequenced during a study of T-cell memory formation after mild COVID-19. Findings and limits, study-wide: Several responding clones turned up in pre-infection memory, indicating that cross-reactive memory may have taken part. CD4/CD8 balance held among clones contracting day 15 to 85, and later expanders leaned CD4+. The study found contracting CD4+ clones mainly in CM and EM and contracting CD8+ clones in EMRA. Among clones peaking at day 37 in the second wave, SARS-CoV-2 specificity remained unconfirmed.

Germline-derived CDR1 and CDR2 are MGHRA and YSYEKL. CDR3 size: 15 residues. The V end lost 11 bases, the J end lost 5 bases, and 23 bases lay between the germline ends. Of note for this clonotype: Its antigen is not identified.

Each CDR3 protein is one row after TCRdb ran MiXCR on the 5' RACE reads. The sample holds approximately 290,000 distinct CDR3 sequences, less than 20% seen once. The origin of this receptor is a man aged 18-30 years who had mild COVID-19 (a few samples of this study predate the infection). Cell type and time point are not known. V is TRBV4-1 and J is TRBJ2-3, with D perhaps TRBD1 (5 bases). The sequencing sample was made of PBMCs or a T cell subset sorted from them (not recorded which). CDR3 sequence reads: CAVREVVGRGDTQYF. The CDR3 bases are TGCGCCGTACGCGAGGTGGTGGGGCGCGGAGATACGCAGTATTTT.